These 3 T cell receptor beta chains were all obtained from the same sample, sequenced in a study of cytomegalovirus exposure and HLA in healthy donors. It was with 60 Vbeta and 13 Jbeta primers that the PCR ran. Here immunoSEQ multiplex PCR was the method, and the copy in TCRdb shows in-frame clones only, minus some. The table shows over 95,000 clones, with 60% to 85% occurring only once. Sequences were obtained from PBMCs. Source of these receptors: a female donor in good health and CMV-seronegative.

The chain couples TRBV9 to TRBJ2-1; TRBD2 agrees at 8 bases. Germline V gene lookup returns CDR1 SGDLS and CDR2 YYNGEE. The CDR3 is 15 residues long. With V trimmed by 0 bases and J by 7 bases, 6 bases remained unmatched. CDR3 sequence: CASSVGGLAGNEQFF. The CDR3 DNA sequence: TGTGCCAGCAGCGTAGGAGGTCTAGCGGGTAATGAGCAGTTCTTC.

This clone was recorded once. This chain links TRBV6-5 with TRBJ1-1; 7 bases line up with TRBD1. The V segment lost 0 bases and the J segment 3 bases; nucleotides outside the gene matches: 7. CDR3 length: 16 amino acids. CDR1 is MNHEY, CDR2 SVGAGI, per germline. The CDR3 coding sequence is TGTGCCAGCAGTTACTCGACCCCACAGGGGTACACTGAAGCTTTCTTT. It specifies CASSYSTPQGYTEAFF.

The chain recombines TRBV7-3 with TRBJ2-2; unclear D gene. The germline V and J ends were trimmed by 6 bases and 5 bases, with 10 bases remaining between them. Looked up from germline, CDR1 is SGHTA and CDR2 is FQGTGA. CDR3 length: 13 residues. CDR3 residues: CASSHTKTGELFF. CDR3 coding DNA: TGTGCCAGCAGTCATACTAAGACCGGGGAGCTGTTTTTT.